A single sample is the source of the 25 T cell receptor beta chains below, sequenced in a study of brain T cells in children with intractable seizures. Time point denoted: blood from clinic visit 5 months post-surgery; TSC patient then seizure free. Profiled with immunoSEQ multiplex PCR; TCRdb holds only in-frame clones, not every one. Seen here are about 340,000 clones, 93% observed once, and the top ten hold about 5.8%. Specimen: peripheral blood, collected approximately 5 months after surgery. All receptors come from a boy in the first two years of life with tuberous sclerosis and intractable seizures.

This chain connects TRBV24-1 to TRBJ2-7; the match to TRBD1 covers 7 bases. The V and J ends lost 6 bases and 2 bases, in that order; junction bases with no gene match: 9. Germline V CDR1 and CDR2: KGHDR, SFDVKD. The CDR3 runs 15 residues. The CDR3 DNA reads TGTGCCACCAGTAGACAATGGGACAGTCCCTACGAGCAGTACTTC. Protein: CATSRQWDSPYEQYF.

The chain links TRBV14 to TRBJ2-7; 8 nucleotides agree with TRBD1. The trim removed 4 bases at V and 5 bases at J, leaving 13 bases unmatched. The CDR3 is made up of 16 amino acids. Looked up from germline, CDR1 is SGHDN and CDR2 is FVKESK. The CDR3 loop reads CASSPLGQGKVHEQYF. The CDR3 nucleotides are TGTGCCAGCAGCCCCCTTGGACAGGGTAAGGTACACGAGCAGTACTTC.

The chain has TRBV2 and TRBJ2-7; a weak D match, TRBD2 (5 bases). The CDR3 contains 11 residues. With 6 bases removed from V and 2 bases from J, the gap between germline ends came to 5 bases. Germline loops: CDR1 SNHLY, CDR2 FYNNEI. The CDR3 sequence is CASRGAYEQYF. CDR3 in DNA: TGTGCCAGCAGGGGAGCCTACGAGCAGTACTTC. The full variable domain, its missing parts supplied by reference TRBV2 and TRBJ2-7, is EPEVTQTPSHQVTQMGQEVILRCVPISNHLYFYWYRQILGQKVEFLVSFYNNEISEKSEIFDDQFSVERPDGSNFTLKIRSTKLEDSAMYFCASRGAYEQYFGPGTRLTVT.

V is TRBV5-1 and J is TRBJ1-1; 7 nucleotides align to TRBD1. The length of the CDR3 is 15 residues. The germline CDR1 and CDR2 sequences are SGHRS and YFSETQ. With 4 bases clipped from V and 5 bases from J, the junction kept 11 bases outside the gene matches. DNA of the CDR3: TGCGCCAGCAGCCTACAAACAGGGGAGGTAACTGAAGCTTTCTTT. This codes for CASSLQTGEVTEAFF. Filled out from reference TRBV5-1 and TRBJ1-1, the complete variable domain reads KAGVTQTPRYLIKTRGQQVTLSCSPISGHRSVSWYQQTPGQGLQFLFEYFSETQRNKGNFPGRFSGRQFSNSRSEMNVSTLELGDSALYLCASSLQTGEVTEAFFGQGTRLTVV.

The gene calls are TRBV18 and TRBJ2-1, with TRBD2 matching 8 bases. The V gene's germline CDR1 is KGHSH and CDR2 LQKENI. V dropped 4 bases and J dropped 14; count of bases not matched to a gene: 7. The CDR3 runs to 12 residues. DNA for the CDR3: TGTGCCAGCTCACAGGGGCTAGCGGGCAAGTTCTTC. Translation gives CASSQGLAGKFF.

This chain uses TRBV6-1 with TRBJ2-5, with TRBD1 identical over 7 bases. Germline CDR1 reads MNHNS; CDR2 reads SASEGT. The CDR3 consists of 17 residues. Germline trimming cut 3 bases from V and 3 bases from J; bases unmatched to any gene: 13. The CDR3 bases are TGTGCCAGCAGTGATCCCGGGACAGAGAGTTTGGAAGAGACCCAGTACTTC. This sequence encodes CASSDPGTESLEETQYF.

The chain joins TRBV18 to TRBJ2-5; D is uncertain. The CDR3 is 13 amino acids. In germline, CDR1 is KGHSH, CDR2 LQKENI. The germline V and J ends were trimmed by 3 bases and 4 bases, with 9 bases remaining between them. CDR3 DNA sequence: TGTGCCAGCTCACCGGGTTTCGGAGAGACCCAGTACTTC. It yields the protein CASSPGFGETQYF.

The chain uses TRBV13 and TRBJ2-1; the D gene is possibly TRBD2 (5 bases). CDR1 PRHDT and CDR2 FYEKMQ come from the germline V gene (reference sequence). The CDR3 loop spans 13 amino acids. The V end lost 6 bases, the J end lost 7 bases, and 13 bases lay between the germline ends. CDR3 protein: CASRTTFPNEQFF. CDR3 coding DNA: TGTGCCAGCAGGACTACCTTCCCTAATGAGCAGTTCTTC.

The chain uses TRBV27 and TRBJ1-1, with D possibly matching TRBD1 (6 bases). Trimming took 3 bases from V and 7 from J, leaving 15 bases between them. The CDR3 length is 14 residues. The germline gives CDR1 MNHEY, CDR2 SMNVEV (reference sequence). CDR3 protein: CASSLGRGDGEAFF. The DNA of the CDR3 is TGTGCCAGCAGTTTGGGGAGGGGGGACGGTGAAGCTTTCTTT.

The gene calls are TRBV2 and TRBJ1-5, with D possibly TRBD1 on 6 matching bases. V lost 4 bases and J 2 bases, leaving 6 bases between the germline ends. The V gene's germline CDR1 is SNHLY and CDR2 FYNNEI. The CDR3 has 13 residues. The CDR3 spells CASSGTGNQPQHF. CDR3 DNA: TGTGCCAGCAGTGGGACAGGCAATCAGCCCCAGCATTTT.

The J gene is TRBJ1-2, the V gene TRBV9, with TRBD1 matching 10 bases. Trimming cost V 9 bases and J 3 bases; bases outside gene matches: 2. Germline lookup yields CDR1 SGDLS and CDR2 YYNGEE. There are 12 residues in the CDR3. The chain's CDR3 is CAKTGGYYGYTF. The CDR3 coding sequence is TGTGCCAAGACAGGGGGCTACTATGGCTACACCTTC.

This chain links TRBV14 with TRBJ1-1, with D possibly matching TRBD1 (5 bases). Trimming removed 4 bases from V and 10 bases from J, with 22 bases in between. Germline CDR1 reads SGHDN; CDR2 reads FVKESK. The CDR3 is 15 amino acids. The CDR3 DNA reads TGTGCCAGCAGCCTAGCCACCGGGACGGACGGTGCAGCTTTCTTT. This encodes CASSLATGTDGAAFF.

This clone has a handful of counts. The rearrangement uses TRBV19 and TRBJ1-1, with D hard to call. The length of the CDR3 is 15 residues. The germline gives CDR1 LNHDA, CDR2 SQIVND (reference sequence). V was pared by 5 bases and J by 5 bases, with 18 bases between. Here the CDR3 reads CASSLRALRETEAFF. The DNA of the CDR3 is TGTGCCAGTAGTTTAAGGGCCTTAAGGGAGACTGAAGCTTTCTTT.

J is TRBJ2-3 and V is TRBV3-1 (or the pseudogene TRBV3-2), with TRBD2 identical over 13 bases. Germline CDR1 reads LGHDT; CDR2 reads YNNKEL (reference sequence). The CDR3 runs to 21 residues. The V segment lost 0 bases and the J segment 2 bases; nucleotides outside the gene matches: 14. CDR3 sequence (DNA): TGTGCCAGCAGCCAAGAACTAGCGGGGGGGTCTAACGCACATCTCACAGATACGCAGTATTTT. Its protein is CASSQELAGGSNAHLTDTQYF.

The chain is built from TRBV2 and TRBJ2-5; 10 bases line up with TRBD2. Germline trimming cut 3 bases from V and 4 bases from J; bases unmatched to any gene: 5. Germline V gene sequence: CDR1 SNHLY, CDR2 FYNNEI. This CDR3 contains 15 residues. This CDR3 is CASSDELAGAETQYF. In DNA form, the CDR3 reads TGTGCCAGCAGTGACGAGCTAGCGGGAGCAGAGACCCAGTACTTC. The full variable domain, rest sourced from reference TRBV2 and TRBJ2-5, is EPEVTQTPSHQVTQMGQEVILRCVPISNHLYFYWYRQILGQKVEFLVSFYNNEISEKSEIFDDQFSVERPDGSNFTLKIRSTKLEDSAMYFCASSDELAGAETQYFGPGTRLLVL.

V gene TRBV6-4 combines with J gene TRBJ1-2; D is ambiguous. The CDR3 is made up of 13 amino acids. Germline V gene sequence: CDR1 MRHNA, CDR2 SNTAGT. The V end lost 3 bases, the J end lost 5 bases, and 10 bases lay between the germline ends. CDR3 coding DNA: TGTGCCAGCAGTGATCCCACACTTTATGGCTACACCTTC. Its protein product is CASSDPTLYGYTF.

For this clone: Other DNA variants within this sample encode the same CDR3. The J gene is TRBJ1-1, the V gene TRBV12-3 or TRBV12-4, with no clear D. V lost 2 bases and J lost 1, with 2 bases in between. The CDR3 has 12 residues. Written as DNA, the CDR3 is TGTGCCAGCAGTTTAAGGAACACTGAAGCTTTCTTT. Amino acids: CASSLRNTEAFF.

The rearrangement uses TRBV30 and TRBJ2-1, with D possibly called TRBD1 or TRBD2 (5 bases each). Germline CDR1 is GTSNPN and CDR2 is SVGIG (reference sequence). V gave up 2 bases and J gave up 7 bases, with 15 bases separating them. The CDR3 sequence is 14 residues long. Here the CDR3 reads CAWSRGPTVNEQFF. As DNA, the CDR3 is TGTGCCTGGAGTCGGGGACCAACGGTGAATGAGCAGTTCTTC.

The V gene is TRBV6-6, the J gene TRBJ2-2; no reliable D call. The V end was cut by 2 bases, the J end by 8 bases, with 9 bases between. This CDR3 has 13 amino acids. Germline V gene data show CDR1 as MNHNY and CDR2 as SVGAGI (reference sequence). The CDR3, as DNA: TGTGCCAGCAGTTACGCATTAAGGGGGGAGCTGTTTTTT. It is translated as CASSYALRGELFF.

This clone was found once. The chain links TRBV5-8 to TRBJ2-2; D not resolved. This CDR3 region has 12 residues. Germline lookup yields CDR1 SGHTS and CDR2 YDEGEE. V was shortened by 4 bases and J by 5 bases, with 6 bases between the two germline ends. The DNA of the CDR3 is TGTGCCAGCAGCCATAAAACCGGGGAGCTGTTTTTT. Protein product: CASSHKTGELFF. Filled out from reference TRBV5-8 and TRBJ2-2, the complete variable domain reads EAGVTQSPTHLIKTRGQQATLRCSPISGHTSVYWYQQALGLGLQFLLWYDEGEERNRGNFPPRFSGRQFPNYSSELNVNALELEDSALYLCASSHKTGELFFGEGSRLTVL.

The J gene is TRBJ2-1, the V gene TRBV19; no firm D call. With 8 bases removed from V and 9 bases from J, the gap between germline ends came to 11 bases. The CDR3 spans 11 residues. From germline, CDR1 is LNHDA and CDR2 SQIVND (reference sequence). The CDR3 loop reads CASGGVSEQFF. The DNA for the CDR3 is TGTGCCAGTGGTGGGGTGTCTGAGCAGTTCTTC.

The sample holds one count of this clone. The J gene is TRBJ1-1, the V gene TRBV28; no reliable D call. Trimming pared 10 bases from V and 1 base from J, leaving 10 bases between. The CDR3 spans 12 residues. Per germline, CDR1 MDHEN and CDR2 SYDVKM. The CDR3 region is CATLDGNTEAFF. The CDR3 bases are TGTGCCACCCTTGACGGGAACACTGAAGCTTTCTTT.

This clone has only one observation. The CDR3 is CASSPPGVTNEKLFF. CDR3 nucleotide sequence: TGTGCCAGCTCACCACCGGGGGTCACTAATGAAAAACTGTTTTTT. V is TRBV18 and J is TRBJ1-4, with a weak D call TRBD1 (5 bases). The CDR3 consists of 15 residues. V gave up 0 bases and J gave up 2 bases, with 7 bases separating them. The germline V gene has CDR1 KGHSH and CDR2 LQKENI.

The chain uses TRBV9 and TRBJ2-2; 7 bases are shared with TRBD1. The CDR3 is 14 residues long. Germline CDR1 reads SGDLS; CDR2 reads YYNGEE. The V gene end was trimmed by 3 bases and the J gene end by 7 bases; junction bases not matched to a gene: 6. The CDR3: CASSADRVGGELFF. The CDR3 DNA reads TGTGCCAGCAGCGCCGACAGGGTAGGCGGGGAGCTGTTTTTT.

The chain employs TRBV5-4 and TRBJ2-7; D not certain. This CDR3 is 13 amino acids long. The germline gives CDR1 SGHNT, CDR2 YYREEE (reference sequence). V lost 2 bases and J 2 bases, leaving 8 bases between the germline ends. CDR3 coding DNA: TGTGCCAGCAGCTTCGGGCAGACCTACGAGCAGTACTTC. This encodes CASSFGQTYEQYF. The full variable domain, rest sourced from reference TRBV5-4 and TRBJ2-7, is ETGVTQSPTHLIKTRGQQVTLRCSSQSGHNTVSWYQQALGQGPQFIFQYYREEENGRGNFPPRFSGLQFPNYSSELNVNALELDDSALYLCASSFGQTYEQYFGPGTRLTVT.